This T cell receptor (beta chain) was sequenced for a study of regulatory T cells in long-lasting Graves disease. Study details: Persistent cases were those of Graves' disease that involved over 5 years of antithyroid drugs with positive TSH receptor antibodies.

The CDR3 is 14 residues long. Trimming stripped 2 bases from V and 4 bases from J, with 11 bases between. Time point of the sample: persistent/refractory GD, antithyroid drugs over 5 years with positive TRAb. RNA extracted from PBMCs served as the sequencing template. CDR3 regions were amplified by Arm-PCR using iRepertoire HTBI primers to build TCR beta libraries. MiXCR was run by TCRdb on the multiplex PCR reads, yielding one entry per CDR3 protein. The table has more than 300,000 distinct CDR3 sequences, about 18% seen once. Study-level points and caveats: Compared with new cases, persistent Graves' patients showed reduced TCR diversity. It was possible that the small sample size reduced accuracy. Persistent disease was characterized by preferential usage of TRBV28, TRBJ1-2 and TRBJ2-5.

This clonotype was seen at least ten times. The target antigen is unknown. The clonotype comes from a female donor with Graves disease. The chain joins TRBV12-3 or TRBV12-4 to TRBJ1-2, with a tentative D call TRBD1 (5 bases). This specimen consisted of peripheral blood mononuclear cells (PBMCs), obtained when the disease was refractory, from a patient treated with antithyroid drugs. The CDR3 DNA reads TGTGCCAGCAGTTTACAGGGAGCTGCCTATGGCTACACCTTC. The encoded protein is CASSLQGAAYGYTF.